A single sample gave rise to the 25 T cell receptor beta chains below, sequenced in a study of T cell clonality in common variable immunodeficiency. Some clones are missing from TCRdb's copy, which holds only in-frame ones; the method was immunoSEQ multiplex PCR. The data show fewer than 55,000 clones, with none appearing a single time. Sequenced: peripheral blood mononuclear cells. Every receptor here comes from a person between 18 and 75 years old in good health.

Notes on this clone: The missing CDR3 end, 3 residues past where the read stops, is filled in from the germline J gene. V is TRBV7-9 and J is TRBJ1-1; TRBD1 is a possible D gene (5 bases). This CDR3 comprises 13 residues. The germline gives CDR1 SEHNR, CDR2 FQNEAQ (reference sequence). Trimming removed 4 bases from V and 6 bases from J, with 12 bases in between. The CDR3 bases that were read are TGTGCCAGCAGCTCGTCGGGGGACCCTGAA. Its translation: CASSSSGDPE. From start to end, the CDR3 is CASSSSGDPEAFF.

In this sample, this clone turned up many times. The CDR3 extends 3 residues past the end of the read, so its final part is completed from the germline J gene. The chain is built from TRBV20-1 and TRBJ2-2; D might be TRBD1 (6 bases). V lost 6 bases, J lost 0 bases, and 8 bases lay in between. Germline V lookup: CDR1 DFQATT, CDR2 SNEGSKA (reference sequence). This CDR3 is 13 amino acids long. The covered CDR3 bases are TGCAGTGCCGGACAGCCGAACACCGGGGAG. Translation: CSAGQPNTGE. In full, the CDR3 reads CSAGQPNTGELFF.

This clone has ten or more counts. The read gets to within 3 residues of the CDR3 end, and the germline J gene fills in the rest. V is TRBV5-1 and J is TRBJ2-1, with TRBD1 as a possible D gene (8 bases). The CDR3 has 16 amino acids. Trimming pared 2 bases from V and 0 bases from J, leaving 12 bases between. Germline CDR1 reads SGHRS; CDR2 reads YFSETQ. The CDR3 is CASSLTGGGSYNEQFF. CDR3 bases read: TGCGCCAGCAGCTTAACAGGGGGGGGCTCCTACAATGAG.

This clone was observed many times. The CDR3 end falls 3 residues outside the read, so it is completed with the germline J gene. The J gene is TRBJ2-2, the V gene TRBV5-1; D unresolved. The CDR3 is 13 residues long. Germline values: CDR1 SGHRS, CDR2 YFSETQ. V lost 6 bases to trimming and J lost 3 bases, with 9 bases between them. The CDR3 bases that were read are TGCGCCAGCAAAAACGCGGACACCGGGGAG. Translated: CASKNADTGE. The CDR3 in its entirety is CASKNADTGELFF.

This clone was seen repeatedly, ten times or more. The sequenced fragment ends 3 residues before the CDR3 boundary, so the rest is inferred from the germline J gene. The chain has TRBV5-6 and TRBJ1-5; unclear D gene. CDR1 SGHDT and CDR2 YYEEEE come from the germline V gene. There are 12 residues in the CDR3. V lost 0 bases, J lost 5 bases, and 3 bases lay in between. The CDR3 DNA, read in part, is TGTGCCAGCAGCTTGGCTGATCAGCCC. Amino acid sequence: CASSLADQP. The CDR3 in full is CASSLADQPQHF.

This chain's CDR3 is CASSIDRAEYQPQHF. CDR3 DNA (partial): TGTGCCAGTAGTATAGACAGGGCAGAATATCAGCCC. V is TRBV19 and J is TRBJ1-5, with D possibly TRBD1 on 5 matching bases. With the read ending 3 residues before the CDR3 end, the germline J gene is used to fill in that end. The CDR3 runs to 15 residues. With 0 bases removed from V and 5 bases from J, the gap between germline ends came to 11 bases. The germline V gene has CDR1 LNHDA and CDR2 SQIVND (reference sequence).

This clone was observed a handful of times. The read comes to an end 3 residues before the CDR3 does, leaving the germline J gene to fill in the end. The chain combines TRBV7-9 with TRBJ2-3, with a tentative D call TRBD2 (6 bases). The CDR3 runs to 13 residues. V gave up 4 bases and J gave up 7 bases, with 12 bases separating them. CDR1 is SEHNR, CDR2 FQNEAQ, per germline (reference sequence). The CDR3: CASSYTSFNTQYF. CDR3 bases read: TGTGCCAGCAGCTATACTAGCTTCAATACG.

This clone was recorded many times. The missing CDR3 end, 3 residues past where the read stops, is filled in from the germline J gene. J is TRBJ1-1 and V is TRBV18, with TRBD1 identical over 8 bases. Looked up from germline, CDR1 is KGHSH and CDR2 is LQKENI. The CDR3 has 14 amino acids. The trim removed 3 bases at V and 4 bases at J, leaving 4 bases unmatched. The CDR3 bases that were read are TGTGCCAGCTCACCGCTAGACAGGGGCACTGAA. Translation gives CASSPLDRGTE. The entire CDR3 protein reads CASSPLDRGTEAFF.

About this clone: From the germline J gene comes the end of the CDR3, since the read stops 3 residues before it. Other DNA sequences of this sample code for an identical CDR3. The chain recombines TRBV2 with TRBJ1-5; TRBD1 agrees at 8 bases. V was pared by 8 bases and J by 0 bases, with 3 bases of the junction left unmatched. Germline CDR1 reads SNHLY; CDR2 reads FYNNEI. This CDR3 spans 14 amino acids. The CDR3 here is CASGTGYSNQPQHF. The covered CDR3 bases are TGTGCCAGCGGGACAGGCTATAGCAATCAGCCC.

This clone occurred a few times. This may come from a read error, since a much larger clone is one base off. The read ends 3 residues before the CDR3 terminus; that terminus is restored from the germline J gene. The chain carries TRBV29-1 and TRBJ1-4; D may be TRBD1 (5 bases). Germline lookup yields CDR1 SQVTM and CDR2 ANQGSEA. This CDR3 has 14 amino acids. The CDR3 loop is CSVRGASGANVLFF. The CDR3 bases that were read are TGCAGCGTTCGAGGGGCGTCTGGGGCCAACGTA. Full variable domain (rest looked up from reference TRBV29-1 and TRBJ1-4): SAVISQKPSRDICQRGTSLTIQCQVDSQVTMMFWYRQQPGQSLTLIATANQGSEATYESGFVIDKFPISRPNLTFSTLTVSNMSPEDSSIYLCSVRGASGANVLFFGSGTQLSVL.

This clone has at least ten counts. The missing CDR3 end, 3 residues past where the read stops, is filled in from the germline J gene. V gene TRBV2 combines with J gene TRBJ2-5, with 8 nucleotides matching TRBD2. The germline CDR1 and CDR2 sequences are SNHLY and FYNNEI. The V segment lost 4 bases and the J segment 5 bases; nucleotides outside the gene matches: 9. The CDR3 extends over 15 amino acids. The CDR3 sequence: CASSARGGAGETQYF. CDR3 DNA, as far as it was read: TGTGCCAGCAGTGCCCGGGGGGGGGCCGGGGAGACC.

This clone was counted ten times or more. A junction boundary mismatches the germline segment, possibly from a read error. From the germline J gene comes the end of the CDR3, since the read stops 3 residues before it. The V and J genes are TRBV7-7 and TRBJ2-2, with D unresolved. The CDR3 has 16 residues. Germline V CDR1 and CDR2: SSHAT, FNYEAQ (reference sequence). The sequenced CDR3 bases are TGTGCTAGCAGCTTGCAGGCGTTAGAGAACACCGGGGAG. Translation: CASSLQALENTGE. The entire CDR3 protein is CASSLQALENTGELFF.

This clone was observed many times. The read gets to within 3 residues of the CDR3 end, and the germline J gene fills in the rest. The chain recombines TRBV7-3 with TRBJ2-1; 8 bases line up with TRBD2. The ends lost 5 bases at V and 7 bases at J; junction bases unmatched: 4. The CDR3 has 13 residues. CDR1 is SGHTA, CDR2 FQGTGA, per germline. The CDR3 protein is CASSAGLENEQFF. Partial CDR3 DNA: TGTGCCAGCAGCGCGGGACTAGAGAATGAG.

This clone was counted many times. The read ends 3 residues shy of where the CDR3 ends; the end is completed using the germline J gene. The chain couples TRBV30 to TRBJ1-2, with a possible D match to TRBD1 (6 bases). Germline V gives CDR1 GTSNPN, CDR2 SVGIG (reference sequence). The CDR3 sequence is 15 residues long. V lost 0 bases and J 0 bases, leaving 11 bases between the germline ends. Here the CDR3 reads CAWSVRTGPNYGYTF. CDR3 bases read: TGTGCCTGGAGTGTACGAACAGGGCCTAACTATGGC. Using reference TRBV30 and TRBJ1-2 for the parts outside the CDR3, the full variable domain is SQTIHQWPATLVQPVGSPLSLECTVEGTSNPNLYWYRQAAGRGLQLLFYSVGIGQISSEVPQNLSASRPQDRQFILSSKKLLLSDSGFYLCAWSVRTGPNYGYTFGSGTRLTVV.

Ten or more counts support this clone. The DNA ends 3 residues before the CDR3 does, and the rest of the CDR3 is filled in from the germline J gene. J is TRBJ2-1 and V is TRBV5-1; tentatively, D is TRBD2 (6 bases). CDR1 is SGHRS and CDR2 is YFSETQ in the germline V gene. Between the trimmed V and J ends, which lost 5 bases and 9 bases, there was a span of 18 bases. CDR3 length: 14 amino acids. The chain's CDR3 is CASSQGPSAGEQFF. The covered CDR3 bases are TGCGCCAGCAGTCAGGGTCCTAGCGCCGGTGAG.

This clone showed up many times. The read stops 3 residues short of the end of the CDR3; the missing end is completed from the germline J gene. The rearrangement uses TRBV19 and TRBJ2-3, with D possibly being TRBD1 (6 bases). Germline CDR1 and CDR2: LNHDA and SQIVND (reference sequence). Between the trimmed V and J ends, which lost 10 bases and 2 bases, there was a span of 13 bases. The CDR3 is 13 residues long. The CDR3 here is CAILRDNTDTQYF. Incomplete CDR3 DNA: TGTGCCATTCTACGGGACAACACAGATACG.

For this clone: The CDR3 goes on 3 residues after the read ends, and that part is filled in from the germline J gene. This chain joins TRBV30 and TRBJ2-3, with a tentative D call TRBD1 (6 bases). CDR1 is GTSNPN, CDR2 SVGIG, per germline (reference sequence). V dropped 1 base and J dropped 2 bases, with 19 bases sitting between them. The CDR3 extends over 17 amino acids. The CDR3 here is CAWSGAKDRYLTDTQYF. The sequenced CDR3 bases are TGTGCCTGGAGTGGCGCGAAGGACAGATACCTCACAGATACG.

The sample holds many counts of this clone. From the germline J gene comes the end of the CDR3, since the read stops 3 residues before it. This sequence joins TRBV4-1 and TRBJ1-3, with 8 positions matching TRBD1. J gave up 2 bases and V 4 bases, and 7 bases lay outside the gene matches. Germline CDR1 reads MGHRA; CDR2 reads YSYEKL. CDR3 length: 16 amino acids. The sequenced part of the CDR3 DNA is TGCGCCAGCAGCCCCTTTGGGGACAGGCCTGGAAACACC. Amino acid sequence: CASSPFGDRPGNT. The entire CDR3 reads CASSPFGDRPGNTIYF.

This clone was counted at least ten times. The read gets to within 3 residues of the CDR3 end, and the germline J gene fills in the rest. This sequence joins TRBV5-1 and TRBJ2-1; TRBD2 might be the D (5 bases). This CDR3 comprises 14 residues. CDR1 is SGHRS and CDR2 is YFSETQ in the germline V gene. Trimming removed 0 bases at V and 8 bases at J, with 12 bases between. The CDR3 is CASSLGESSDEQFF. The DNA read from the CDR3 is TGCGCCAGCAGCTTGGGGGAGAGTAGCGATGAG.

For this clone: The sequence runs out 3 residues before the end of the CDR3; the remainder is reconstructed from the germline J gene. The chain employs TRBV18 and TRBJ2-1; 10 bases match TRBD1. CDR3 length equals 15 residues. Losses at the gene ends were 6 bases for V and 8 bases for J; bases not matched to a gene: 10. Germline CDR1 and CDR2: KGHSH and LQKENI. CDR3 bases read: TGTGCCAGCTCCCCAGGGGACAGGGGTGGTCATGAG. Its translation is CASSPGDRGGHE. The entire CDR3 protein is CASSPGDRGGHEQFF.

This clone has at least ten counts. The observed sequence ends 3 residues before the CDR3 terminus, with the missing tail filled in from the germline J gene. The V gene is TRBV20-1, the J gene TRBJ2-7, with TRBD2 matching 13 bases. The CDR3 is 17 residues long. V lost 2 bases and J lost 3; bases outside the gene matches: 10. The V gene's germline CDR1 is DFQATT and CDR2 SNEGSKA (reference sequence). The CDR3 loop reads CSARRPGLAGAHYEQYF. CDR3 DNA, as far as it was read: TGCAGTGCTAGACGGCCCGGACTAGCGGGGGCCCACTACGAG.

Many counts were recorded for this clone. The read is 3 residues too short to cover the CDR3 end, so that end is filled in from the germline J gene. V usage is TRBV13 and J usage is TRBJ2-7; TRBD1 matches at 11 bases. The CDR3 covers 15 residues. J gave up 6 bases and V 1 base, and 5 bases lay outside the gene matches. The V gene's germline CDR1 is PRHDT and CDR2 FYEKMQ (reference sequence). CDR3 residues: CASSLEDRGRVEQYF. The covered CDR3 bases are TGTGCCAGCAGCTTAGAGGACAGGGGGCGGGTCGAG.

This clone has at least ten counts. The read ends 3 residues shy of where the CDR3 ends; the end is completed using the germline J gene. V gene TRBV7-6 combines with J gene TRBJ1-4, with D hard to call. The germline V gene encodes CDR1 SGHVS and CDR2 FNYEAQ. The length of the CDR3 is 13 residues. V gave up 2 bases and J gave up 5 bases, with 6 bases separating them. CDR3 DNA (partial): TGTGCCAGCAGCTTATCCAGAAATGAAAAA. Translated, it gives CASSLSRNEK. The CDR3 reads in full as CASSLSRNEKLFF. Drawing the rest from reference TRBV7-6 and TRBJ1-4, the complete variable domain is GAGVSQSPRYKVTKRGQDVALRCDPISGHVSLYWYRQALGQGPEFLTYFNYEAQQDKSGLPNDRFSAERPEGSISTLTIQRTEQRDSAMYRCASSLSRNEKLFFGSGTQLSVL.

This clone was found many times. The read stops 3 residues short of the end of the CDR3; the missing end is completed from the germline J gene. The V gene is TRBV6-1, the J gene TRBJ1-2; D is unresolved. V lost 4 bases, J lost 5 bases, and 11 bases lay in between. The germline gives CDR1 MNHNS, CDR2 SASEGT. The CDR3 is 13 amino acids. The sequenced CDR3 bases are TGTGCCAGCAGTGGATACAGTTTTTATGGC. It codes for CASSGYSFYG. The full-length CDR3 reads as CASSGYSFYGYTF.

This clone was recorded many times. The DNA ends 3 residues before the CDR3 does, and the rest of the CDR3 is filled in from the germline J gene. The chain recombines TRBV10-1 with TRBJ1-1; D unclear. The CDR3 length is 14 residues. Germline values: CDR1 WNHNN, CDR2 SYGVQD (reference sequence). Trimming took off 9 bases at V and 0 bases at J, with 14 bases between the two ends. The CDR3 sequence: CARGPFSMNTEAFF. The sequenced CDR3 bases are TGCGCCAGAGGGCCCTTCTCTATGAACACTGAA.